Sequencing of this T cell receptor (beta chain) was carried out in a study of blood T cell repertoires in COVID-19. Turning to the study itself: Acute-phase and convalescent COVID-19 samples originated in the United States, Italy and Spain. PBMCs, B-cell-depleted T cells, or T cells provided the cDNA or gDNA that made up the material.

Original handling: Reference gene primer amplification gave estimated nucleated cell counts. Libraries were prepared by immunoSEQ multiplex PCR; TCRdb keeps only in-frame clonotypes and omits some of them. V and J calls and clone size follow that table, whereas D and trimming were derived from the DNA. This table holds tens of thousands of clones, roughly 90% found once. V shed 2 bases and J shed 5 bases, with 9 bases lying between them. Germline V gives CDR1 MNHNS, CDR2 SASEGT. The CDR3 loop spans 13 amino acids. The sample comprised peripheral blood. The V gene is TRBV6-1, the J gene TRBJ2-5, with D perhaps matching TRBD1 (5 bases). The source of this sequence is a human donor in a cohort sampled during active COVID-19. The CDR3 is CASSEQGRETQYF. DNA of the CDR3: TGTGCCAGCAGTGAACAGGGTAGGGAGACCCAGTACTTC.